This T cell receptor beta chain was captured in a study of early T cells in non-severe SARS-CoV-2 infection. Overall study: The authors sequenced bulk RNA from unsorted whole blood, leaving chains unpaired.

TCRdb used MiXCR to reprocess the 5' RACE reads, holding one entry per CDR3 protein. The profile shows some 64,000 distinct CDR3 sequences, roughly 13% of them singletons. Trimming pared 4 bases from V and 7 bases from J, leaving 17 bases between. This CDR3 comprises 15 residues. The V gene's germline CDR1 is SEHNR and CDR2 FQNEAQ (reference sequence). The chain uses TRBV7-9 and TRBJ2-4, with a weak D call TRBD1 (5 bases). The sample taken for sequencing was whole blood. This TCR was recovered from an adult who was a healthcare worker with PCR-confirmed SARS-CoV-2 infection or an uninfected control (not recorded which). CDR3 nucleotide sequence: TGTGCCAGCAGCTCGCCGATTGCAGGGTATAACATTCAGTACTTC. It specifies CASSSPIAGYNIQYF.